The present T cell receptor (beta chain) was sequenced within a study of molecular identifiers for immune sequencing clone quantification. After removal of 0 bases from V and 4 bases from J, the junction contained 7 bases not matched to a gene. The CDR3 sequence is 16 residues long. CDR1 is SGHAT and CDR2 is FQNNGV in the germline V gene. TCRdb reprocessed the PCR reads with MiXCR, giving one entry per CDR3 protein. This sample has 300,000 to 350,000 distinct CDR3 sequences, with over 20% found just once. Sequencing was done on a sample of naive CD8+ T cells from blood, with Jurkat cell RNA spiked in. Subset in this sample: FACS-sorted CD8+CD4-CCR7+CD45RA+ naive T cells. This clonotype was obtained from a human donor in good health. Some libraries in this study had Jurkat cell RNA spiked in. The chain has TRBV11-2 and TRBJ1-1; 8 bases agree with TRBD1. This CDR3 reads CASSLDSRQGSTEAFF. The CDR3 coding sequence is TGTGCCAGCAGCTTAGACTCAAGACAGGGGAGCACTGAAGCTTTCTTT.